These 28 T cell receptor beta chains share one sample of origin, sequenced in a study of response to subunit inactivated influenza vaccine. MiXCR, run by TCRdb on the RT-PCR reads, gives a single entry per CDR3 protein. The data show approximately 520,000 distinct CDR3 sequences, around 25% seen once. The sample consisted of CD4+ T cells sorted from PBMCs, taken 5 to 6 days after vaccination. All receptors derive from a man aged 50 to 59 who received an inactivated influenza vaccine.

There are a few counts of this clonotype. The chain carries TRBV6-5 and TRBJ1-4, with 8 nucleotides matching TRBD1. Germline-derived CDR1 and CDR2 are MNHEY and SVGAGI. V was pared by 2 bases and J by 8 bases, with 7 bases of the junction left unmatched. CDR3 length: 15 amino acids. The CDR3 here is CASSYRRGLREKLFF. In nucleotides, the CDR3 is TGTGCCAGCAGTTACCGCAGGGGGCTTAGAGAAAAACTGTTTTTT.

The chain links TRBV20-1 to TRBJ1-6, with D hard to call. CDR1 and CDR2 (germline): DFQATT, SNEGSKA (reference sequence). This CDR3 is built from 15 residues. The ends were cut back, 0 bases at V and 7 bases at J, with 13 bases in the middle. The CDR3 is CSARDDPPKNSPLHF. CDR3 nucleotides: TGCAGTGCTAGAGATGACCCACCGAAGAATTCACCCCTCCACTTT.

This clonotype has a single count. The rearrangement joins TRBV18 to TRBJ2-2; D remains ambiguous. Germline lookup yields CDR1 KGHSH and CDR2 LQKENI. The CDR3 sequence is 16 residues long. The V and J ends lost 0 bases and 4 bases respectively, with 12 bases between them. DNA of the CDR3: TGTGCCAGCTCACCACCCAGTCTCGGCACCACCGGGGAGCTGTTTTTT. Translation gives CASSPPSLGTTGELFF.

This clonotype appeared many times. This rearrangement joins TRBV7-2 to TRBJ1-2; 8 nucleotides line up with TRBD1. CDR3 length: 14 residues. After removal of 4 bases from V and 4 bases from J, the junction contained 5 bases not matched to a gene. Germline V gives CDR1 SGHTA, CDR2 FQGNSA. CDR3 DNA: TGTGCCAGCAGCTCAGGGGGCGCGACCTATGGCTACACCTTC. Amino acid sequence: CASSSGGATYGYTF.

The V gene is TRBV6-2 or TRBV6-3, the J gene TRBJ1-6; 9 nucleotides match TRBD1. CDR3 length equals 15 residues. Germline V lookup: CDR1 MNHEY, CDR2 SVGEGT. Trimming cost V 6 bases and J 6 bases; bases outside gene matches: 6. For the CDR3, the DNA is TGTGCCAGCAGCCATACGGACAGGGGTAATTCACCCCTCCACTTT. This gives the protein CASSHTDRGNSPLHF.

The chain joins TRBV7-2 to TRBJ1-5, with TRBD1 identical over 9 bases. Germline CDR1 SGHTA, CDR2 FQGNSA. The ends lost 4 bases at V and 9 bases at J; junction bases unmatched: 7. The length of the CDR3 is 14 residues. CDR3 sequence (DNA): TGTGCCAGCAGCTCGGGACAGGGAAGGTCGCCCCAGCATTTT. Amino acid sequence: CASSSGQGRSPQHF.

This clonotype was found many times. The chain couples TRBV24-1 to TRBJ2-3; 10 bases line up with TRBD1. Germline V gene lookup returns CDR1 KGHDR and CDR2 SFDVKD. J lost 4 bases, V lost 4 bases, and 10 bases had no gene match. The CDR3 is made up of 17 amino acids. The CDR3 nucleotides read TGTGCCACCAGTGACCCCGGGACAGGGGATCGGGCAGATACGCAGTATTTT. Translation: CATSDPGTGDRADTQYF.

The chain combines TRBV21-1 with TRBJ2-7; TRBD1 reflects the table's D call only, with no check against the DNA. TRBV21-1 is designated a pseudogene. The CDR3 has 17 residues. The CDR3: CASKSGVGTRHNYEQYF. CDR3 nucleotides: TGTGCCAGCAAATCAGGGGTAGGGACAAGGCACAACTACGAGCAGTACTTC.

The chain is built from TRBV20-1 and TRBJ2-2; D is tentatively TRBD1 or TRBD2 (7 bases each). The ends were cut back, 6 bases at V and 5 bases at J, with 19 bases in the middle. Looked up from germline, CDR1 is DFQATT and CDR2 is SNEGSKA (reference sequence). The CDR3 has 15 residues. The DNA for the CDR3 is TGCAGTGCCAGGGGGGGGTCACGTGGGACCGGGGAGCTGTTTTTT. Encoded protein: CSARGGSRGTGELFF.

The chain links TRBV6-5 to TRBJ2-3; 8 nucleotides match TRBD2. Per the germline V gene, CDR1 is MNHEY and CDR2 is SVGAGI. CDR3 size: 15 residues. The J segment lost 1 base and the V segment lost 1 base, leaving 1 base of the junction unmatched. The CDR3 sequence: CASSYLAGCTDTQYF. In DNA, the CDR3 is TGTGCCAGCAGTTACTTAGCGGGGTGCACAGATACGCAGTATTTT.

This clonotype was recorded a few times. V gene TRBV6-1 combines with J gene TRBJ1-2, with D uncertain. The CDR3 is 15 amino acids. The germline gives CDR1 MNHNS, CDR2 SASEGT. Trimming cost V 4 bases and J 3 bases, with 15 bases left between them. The CDR3 sequence: CASSALGGQDYGYTF. The CDR3 DNA reads as TGTGCCAGCAGTGCCCTGGGTGGGCAGGACTATGGCTACACCTTC.

In this sample, this clonotype turned up a few times. The V and J genes are TRBV27 and TRBJ2-7; D unresolved. CDR3 length equals 11 residues. V was cut by 8 bases and J by 7 bases, with 12 bases left in between. Germline values: CDR1 MNHEY, CDR2 SMNVEV (reference sequence). CDR3 sequence (DNA): TGTGCCAGCCCTCTACTGGAGGAGCAGTACTTC. Its protein is CASPLLEEQYF.

The chain combines TRBV5-1 with TRBJ2-7; the match to TRBD1 covers 7 bases. The CDR3 is made up of 15 amino acids. CDR1 and CDR2 (germline): SGHRS, YFSETQ. J lost 0 bases, V lost 6 bases, and 9 bases had no gene match. The CDR3 reads CASTYTRQGSYEQYF. In nucleotides, the CDR3 is TGCGCCAGCACCTACACTCGACAGGGCTCCTACGAGCAGTACTTC.

This clonotype was observed a handful of times. The chain joins TRBV7-2 to TRBJ1-1, with D possibly TRBD1 on 5 matching bases. V lost 1 base and J 2 bases, leaving 11 bases between the germline ends. Germline V lookup: CDR1 SGHTA, CDR2 FQGNSA. The CDR3 is made up of 15 amino acids. DNA of the CDR3: TGTGCCAGCAGCTTAGTCCCCCAGGGAAACACTGAAGCTTTCTTT. It is translated as CASSLVPQGNTEAFF.

The CDR3 region is CASSLGRRNSPLHF. The CDR3 bases are TGTGCCAGCAGCTTGGGACGCCGGAATTCACCCCTCCACTTT. The chain combines TRBV5-6 with TRBJ1-6; D unclear. Germline V lookup: CDR1 SGHDT, CDR2 YYEEEE. V was cut by 0 bases and J by 7 bases, with 8 bases left in between. The CDR3 loop spans 14 amino acids.

In DNA form, the CDR3 reads TGTGCCATCAGTCAAGGAGTGGTCTACGAGCAGTACTTC. This encodes CAISQGVVYEQYF. V gene TRBV10-3 combines with J gene TRBJ2-7; no clear D gene. The germline CDR1 and CDR2 sequences are ENHRY and SYGVKD. This CDR3 is 13 amino acids long. The V end lost 5 bases, the J end lost 3 bases, and 11 bases lay between the germline ends.

The chain joins TRBV29-1 to TRBJ2-7, with D possibly being TRBD2 (6 bases). Trimming left V 4 bases short and J 0 bases short, with 10 bases between. Per germline, CDR1 SQVTM and CDR2 ANQGSEA. The CDR3 sequence is 13 residues long. The CDR3 reads CSVGDLDSYEQYF. The CDR3 coding sequence is TGCAGCGTTGGGGACTTGGACTCCTACGAGCAGTACTTC.

This clonotype was detected only a few times. This chain links TRBV15 with TRBJ1-4, with D perhaps matching TRBD1 (6 bases). The CDR3 runs to 15 residues. CDR1 LNHNV and CDR2 YYDKDF come from the germline V gene (reference sequence). Trimming removed 0 bases at V and 8 bases at J, with 13 bases between. This chain's CDR3 is CATSRDRRGNEKLFF. The DNA for the CDR3 is TGTGCCACCAGCAGAGATCGTAGGGGGAACGAAAAACTGTTTTTT. The whole variable domain, remainder taken from reference TRBV15 and TRBJ1-4, is DAMVIQNPRYQVTQFGKPVTLSCSQTLNHNVMYWYQQKSSQAPKLLFHYYDKDFNNEADTPDNFQSRRPNTSFCFLDIRSPGLGDTAMYLCATSRDRRGNEKLFFGSGTQLSVL.

In the case of this clonotype: Sequence at one end of the junction differs from germline and may be a read error. This chain connects TRBV10-2 to TRBJ1-1; D is undetermined. The CDR3 runs to 14 residues. CDR1 and CDR2 (germline): WSHSY, SAAADI. The CDR3 region has the DNA TGCGCCAGCAGTGAGTCGATTAGCCGGGGTGTGGTAATCTTT. Translated, it gives CASSESISRGVVIF.

The chain is built from TRBV6-5 and TRBJ1-2; D uncertain. The germline CDR1 and CDR2 sequences are MNHEY and SVGAGI. The CDR3 spans 13 residues. The germline V and J ends were trimmed by 0 bases and 7 bases, with 9 bases remaining between them. CDR3: CASSYSIVSGYTF. CDR3 sequence (DNA): TGTGCCAGCAGTTACTCGATCGTCTCTGGCTACACCTTC.

The chain links TRBV4-2 to TRBJ2-1; D is undetermined. Trimming shortened V by 0 bases and J by 1 base, and 13 bases separated the two germline ends. The CDR3 extends over 17 amino acids. Germline assignment: CDR1 LGHNA and CDR2 YNFKEQ. CDR3: CASSQDEKAGSYNEQFF. For the CDR3, the DNA is TGTGCCAGCAGCCAAGATGAAAAGGCCGGGTCCTACAATGAGCAGTTCTTC.

The rearrangement links TRBV27 to TRBJ2-2; no clear D. The V end was cut by 2 bases, the J end by 8 bases, with 9 bases between. The CDR3 consists of 13 residues. The germline V gene encodes CDR1 MNHEY and CDR2 SMNVEV (reference sequence). The CDR3 spells CASSLGWQGELFF. The CDR3 region has the DNA TGTGCCAGCAGTTTAGGGTGGCAGGGGGAGCTGTTTTTT.

The V gene is TRBV20-1, the J gene TRBJ2-2; D is possibly TRBD1 or TRBD2 (6 bases each). The CDR3 consists of 15 residues. V was pared by 2 bases and J by 0 bases, with 10 bases between. Germline V gene data show CDR1 as DFQATT and CDR2 as SNEGSKA (reference sequence). This CDR3 reads CSARHGGPNTGELFF. The CDR3 bases are TGCAGTGCTAGACACGGGGGCCCGAACACCGGGGAGCTGTTTTTT.

Turning to this clonotype: A much larger clone is a single base away; this may be a read error. The chain is built from TRBV12-3 or TRBV12-4 and TRBJ1-5, with TRBD1 matching over 7 bases. This CDR3 region has 13 residues. J lost 4 bases, V lost 6 bases, and 3 bases had no gene match. CDR3 protein: CASRATGNQPQHF. The CDR3 DNA is TGTGCCAGCAGGGCGACAGGGAATCAGCCCCAGCATTTT.

This clonotype was seen a few times. The chain combines TRBV7-6 with TRBJ2-2, with 7 bases fitting TRBD2. Germline V gene lookup returns CDR1 SGHVS and CDR2 FNYEAQ. CDR3 size: 16 residues. The junction had 9 bases not matched to a gene; V was cut back by 5 bases and J by 3 bases. CDR3 loop: CASSPRSGTYTGELFF. The DNA of the CDR3 is TGTGCCAGCAGCCCACGAAGCGGGACGTACACCGGGGAGCTGTTTTTT. The full variable domain, with the rest looked up from reference TRBV7-6 and TRBJ2-2, is GAGVSQSPRYKVTKRGQDVALRCDPISGHVSLYWYRQALGQGPEFLTYFNYEAQQDKSGLPNDRFSAERPEGSISTLTIQRTEQRDSAMYRCASSPRSGTYTGELFFGEGSRLTVL.

The chain has TRBV4-2 and TRBJ2-2; D uncertain. The CDR3 contains 17 residues. Trimming removed 1 base at V and 6 bases at J, with 18 bases between. CDR1 and CDR2 (germline): LGHNA, YNFKEQ. Here the CDR3 reads CASSQGTLLVLAGELFF. The CDR3 DNA follows: TGTGCCAGCAGCCAAGGGACCCTTCTGGTACTTGCCGGGGAGCTGTTTTTT.

There are a few counts of this clonotype. The rearrangement uses TRBV20-1 and TRBJ2-1; tentatively, D is TRBD1 (5 bases). This CDR3 is built from 13 residues. V was pared by 6 bases and J by 1 base, with 10 bases between. CDR1 DFQATT and CDR2 SNEGSKA come from the germline V gene (reference sequence). CDR3 sequence reads: CSAFAGSYNEQFF. The CDR3 DNA reads TGCAGTGCCTTCGCAGGGTCCTACAATGAGCAGTTCTTC.

This clonotype showed up just a few times. The CDR3, as DNA: TGCAGTGCTAGAATTGCGGGAGTTAATACAGATACGCAGTATTTT. It yields the protein CSARIAGVNTDTQYF. The V gene is TRBV20-1, the J gene TRBJ2-3; 7 bases align to TRBD2. This CDR3 comprises 15 residues. The V segment lost 2 bases and the J segment 3 bases; nucleotides outside the gene matches: 8. Looked up from germline, CDR1 is DFQATT and CDR2 is SNEGSKA (reference sequence).